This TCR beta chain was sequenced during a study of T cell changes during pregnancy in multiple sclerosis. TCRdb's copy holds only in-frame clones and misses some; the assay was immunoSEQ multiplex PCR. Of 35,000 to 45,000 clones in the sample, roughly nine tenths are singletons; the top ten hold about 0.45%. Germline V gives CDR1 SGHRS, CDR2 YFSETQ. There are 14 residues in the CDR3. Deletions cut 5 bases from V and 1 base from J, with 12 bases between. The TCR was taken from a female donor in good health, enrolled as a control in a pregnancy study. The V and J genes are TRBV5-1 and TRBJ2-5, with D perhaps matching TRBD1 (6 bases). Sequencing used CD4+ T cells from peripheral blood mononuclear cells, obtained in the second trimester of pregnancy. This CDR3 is CASRADSSQETQYF. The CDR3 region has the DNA TGCGCCAGCAGGGCGGACAGTAGCCAAGAGACCCAGTACTTC.